This TCR beta chain was found in a study of cytomegalovirus exposure and HLA in healthy donors. The CDR3 sequence is 16 residues long. Germline V lookup: CDR1 SGHRS, CDR2 YFSETQ. Trimming removed 0 bases from V and 4 bases from J; junction bases left unmatched: 7. Clones were sequenced by immunoSEQ multiplex PCR, and TCRdb holds only the in-frame ones, with some missing. This repertoire shows about 120,000 clones, roughly 84% found once; its top ten account for roughly 2%. Sequenced material: PBMCs. The source of this sequence is a woman aged 30 to 39 in good health and CMV-seronegative. V is TRBV5-1 and J is TRBJ2-5; 9 bases match TRBD1. The CDR3 loop is CASSLAMGQGGETQYF. For the CDR3, the DNA is TGCGCCAGCAGCTTGGCCATGGGACAGGGAGGAGAGACCCAGTACTTC.